The clone carrying this T cell receptor (beta chain) was recorded at least ten times. This record belongs to a study of neurological immune-mediated disorders. As to time point: longitudinal time-point 3. Per germline, CDR1 DFQATT and CDR2 SNEGSKA (reference sequence). The trim removed 3 bases at V and 6 bases at J, leaving 9 bases unmatched. The CDR3 is 14 amino acids. TCRdb re-called the 5' RACE reads through MiXCR, storing one row per CDR3 protein. The sample contains around 100,000 distinct CDR3 sequences, about a tenth of which appear only once. V is TRBV20-1 and J is TRBJ2-3, with 7 bases fitting TRBD2. The TCR was taken from a female donor with HTLV-1-associated myelopathy (HAM/TSP). Material: PBMCs. CDR3 loop: CSASPAGLSDTQYF. DNA for the CDR3: TGCAGTGCTAGCCCAGCGGGGTTATCGGATACGCAGTATTTT.